This T cell receptor (beta chain) was observed in a study of cytomegalovirus exposure and HLA in healthy donors. The study, taken as a whole, reports: The study reported that TCR beta sequences accurately predicted HLA-A and HLA-B alleles in most subjects. Some V segments (TRBV6-2 and TRBV6-3 among them) were excluded as indistinguishable. More than 150 TCR beta chains were listed as cytomegalovirus-associated.

Germline V gene lookup returns CDR1 SGHDN and CDR2 FVKESK. Trimming shortened V by 4 bases and J by 0 bases, and 10 bases separated the two germline ends. The CDR3 is 15 amino acids. PCR involved 60 Vbeta and 13 Jbeta primers. The assay was immunoSEQ multiplex PCR, and TCRdb's table has in-frame clones only and misses some. The table includes over 85,000 clones, roughly 60% detected once. Concerning this clone itself: Its target is not known.

This clonotype originated in a human donor in good health. The rearrangement links TRBV14 to TRBJ2-1; D remains unclear. Sequenced sample: PBMCs. The CDR3 spells CASSRAPSSYNEQFF. CDR3 bases: TGTGCCAGCAGCCGGGCCCCGAGCTCCTACAATGAGCAGTTCTTC.